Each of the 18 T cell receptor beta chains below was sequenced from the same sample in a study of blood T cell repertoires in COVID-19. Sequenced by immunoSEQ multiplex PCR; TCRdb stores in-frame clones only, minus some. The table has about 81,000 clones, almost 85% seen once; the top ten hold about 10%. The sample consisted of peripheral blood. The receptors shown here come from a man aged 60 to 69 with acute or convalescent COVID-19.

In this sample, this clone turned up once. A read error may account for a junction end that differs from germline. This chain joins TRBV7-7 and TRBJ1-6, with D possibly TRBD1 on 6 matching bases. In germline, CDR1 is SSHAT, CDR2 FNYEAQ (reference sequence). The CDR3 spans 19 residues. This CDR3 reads CASSLGGGLSSSYNSPLHF. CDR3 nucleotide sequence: TGTGCTAGCAGCTTAGGGGGGGGGCTTTCGAGCTCCTATAATTCACCCCTCCACTTT.

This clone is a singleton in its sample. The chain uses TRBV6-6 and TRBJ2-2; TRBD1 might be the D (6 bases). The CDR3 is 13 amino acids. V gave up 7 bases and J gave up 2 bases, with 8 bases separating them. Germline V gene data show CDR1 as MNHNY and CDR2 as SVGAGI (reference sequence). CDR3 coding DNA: TGTGCCAGCATGGACAGCAACACCGGGGAGCTGTTTTTT. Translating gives CASMDSNTGELFF.

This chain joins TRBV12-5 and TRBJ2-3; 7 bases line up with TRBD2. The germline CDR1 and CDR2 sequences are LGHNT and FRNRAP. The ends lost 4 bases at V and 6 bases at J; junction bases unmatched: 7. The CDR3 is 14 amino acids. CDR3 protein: CASGSRLGGDTQYF. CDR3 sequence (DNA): TGTGCTAGTGGTTCCCGACTGGGGGGGGATACGCAGTATTTT.

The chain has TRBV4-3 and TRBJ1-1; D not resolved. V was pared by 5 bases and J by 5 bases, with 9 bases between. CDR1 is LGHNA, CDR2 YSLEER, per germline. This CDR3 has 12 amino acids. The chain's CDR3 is CASSSRGTEAFF. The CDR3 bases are TGCGCCAGCAGCAGCCGGGGTACTGAAGCTTTCTTT.

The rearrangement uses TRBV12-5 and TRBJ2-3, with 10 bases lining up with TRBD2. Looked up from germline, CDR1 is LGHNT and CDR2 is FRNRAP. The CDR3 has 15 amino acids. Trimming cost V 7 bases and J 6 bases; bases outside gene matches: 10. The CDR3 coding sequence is TGTGCTAGTGCCATGGGACTAGCGAATTCGGATACGCAGTATTTT. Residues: CASAMGLANSDTQYF. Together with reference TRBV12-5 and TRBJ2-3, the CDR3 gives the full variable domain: DARVTQTPRHKVTEMGQEVTMRCQPILGHNTVFWYRQTMMQGLELLAYFRNRAPLDDSGMPKDRFSAEMPDATLATLKIQPSEPRDSAVYFCASAMGLANSDTQYFGPGTRLTVL.

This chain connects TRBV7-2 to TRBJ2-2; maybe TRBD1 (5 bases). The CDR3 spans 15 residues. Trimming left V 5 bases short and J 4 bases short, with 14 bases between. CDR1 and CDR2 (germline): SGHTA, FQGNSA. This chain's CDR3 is CASSMGQGSTGELFF. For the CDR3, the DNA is TGTGCCAGCAGCATGGGGCAGGGAAGCACCGGGGAGCTGTTTTTT.

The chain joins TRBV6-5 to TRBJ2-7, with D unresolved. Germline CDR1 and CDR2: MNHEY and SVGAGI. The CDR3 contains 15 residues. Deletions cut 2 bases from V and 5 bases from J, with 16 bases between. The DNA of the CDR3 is TGTGCCAGCAGTTACGATAGAAGCGTGGAGCACGAGCAGTACTTC. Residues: CASSYDRSVEHEQYF.

The DNA of the CDR3 is TGTGCCAGCAGCCTTACAGGGGGCAGAGGCTACGAGCAGTACTTC. Protein sequence: CASSLTGGRGYEQYF. The rearrangement uses TRBV7-8 and TRBJ2-7, with 9 bases identical to TRBD1. The trim removed 5 bases at V and 3 bases at J, leaving 8 bases unmatched. Germline V gene lookup returns CDR1 SGHVS and CDR2 FQNEAQ. The CDR3 consists of 15 residues.

In DNA, the CDR3 is TGTGCCAGCAGTCCCAAATACGAGCAGTACTTC. Its translation is CASSPKYEQYF. J is TRBJ2-7 and V is TRBV6-5; D remains unclear. Germline CDR1 MNHEY, CDR2 SVGAGI. This CDR3 contains 11 residues. V lost 5 bases and J 4 bases, leaving 6 bases between the germline ends.

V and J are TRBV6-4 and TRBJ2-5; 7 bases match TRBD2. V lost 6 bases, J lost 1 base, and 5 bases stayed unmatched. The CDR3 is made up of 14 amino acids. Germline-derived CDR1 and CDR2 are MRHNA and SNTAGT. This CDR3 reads CASRGGGCQETQYF. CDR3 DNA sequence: TGTGCCAGCAGAGGCGGGGGTTGCCAAGAGACCCAGTACTTC.

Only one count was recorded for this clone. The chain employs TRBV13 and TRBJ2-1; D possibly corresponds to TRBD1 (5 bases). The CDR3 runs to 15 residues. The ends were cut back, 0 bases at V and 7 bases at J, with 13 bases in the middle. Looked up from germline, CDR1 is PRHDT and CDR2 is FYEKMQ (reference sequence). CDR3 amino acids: CASSLGTGEPNEQFF. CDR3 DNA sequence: TGTGCCAGCAGCTTAGGTACAGGCGAACCTAATGAGCAGTTCTTC.

The CDR3 sequence: CAWSPDRGEQYF. In DNA, the CDR3 is TGTGCCTGGAGTCCCGACAGAGGCGAGCAGTACTTC. The chain is built from TRBV30 and TRBJ2-7, with D possibly being TRBD1 (5 bases). The CDR3 loop spans 12 amino acids. V lost 2 bases and J lost 6, with 11 bases in between. CDR1 and CDR2 (germline): GTSNPN, SVGIG (reference sequence).

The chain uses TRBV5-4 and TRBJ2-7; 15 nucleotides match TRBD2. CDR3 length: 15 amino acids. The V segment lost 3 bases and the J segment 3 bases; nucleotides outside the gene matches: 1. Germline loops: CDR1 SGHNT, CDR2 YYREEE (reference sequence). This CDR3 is CASSSGLAGGYEQYF. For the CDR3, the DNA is TGTGCCAGCAGCTCGGGACTAGCGGGAGGCTACGAGCAGTACTTC.

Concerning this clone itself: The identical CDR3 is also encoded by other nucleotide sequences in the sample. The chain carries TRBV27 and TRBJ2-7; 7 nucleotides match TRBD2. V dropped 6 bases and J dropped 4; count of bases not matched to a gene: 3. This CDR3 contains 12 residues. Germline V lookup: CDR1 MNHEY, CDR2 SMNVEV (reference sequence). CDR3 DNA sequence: TGTGCCAGCAGCTTGCGGGGGTACGAGCAGTACTTC. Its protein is CASSLRGYEQYF.

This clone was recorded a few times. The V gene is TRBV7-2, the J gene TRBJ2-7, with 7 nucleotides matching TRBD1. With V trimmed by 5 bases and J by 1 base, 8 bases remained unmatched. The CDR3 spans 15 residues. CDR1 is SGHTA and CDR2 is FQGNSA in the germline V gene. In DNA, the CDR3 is TGTGCCAGCAGCGACCGGGACAGACCTTCCTACGAGCAGTACTTC. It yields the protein CASSDRDRPSYEQYF.

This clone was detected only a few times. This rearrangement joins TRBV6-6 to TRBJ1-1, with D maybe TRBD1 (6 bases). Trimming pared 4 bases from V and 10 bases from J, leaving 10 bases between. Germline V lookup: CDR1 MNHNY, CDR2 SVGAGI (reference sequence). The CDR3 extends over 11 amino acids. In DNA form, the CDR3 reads TGTGCCAGCAGTTTAACAGGGAGAGCTTTCTTT. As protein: CASSLTGRAFF.

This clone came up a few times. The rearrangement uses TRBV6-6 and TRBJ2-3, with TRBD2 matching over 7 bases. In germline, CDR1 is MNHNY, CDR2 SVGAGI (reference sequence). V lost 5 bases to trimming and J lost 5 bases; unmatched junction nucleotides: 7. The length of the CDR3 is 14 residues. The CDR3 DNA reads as TGTGCCAGCAGTGTCGGTGGGAGGGAAGATACGCAGTATTTT. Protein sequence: CASSVGGREDTQYF.

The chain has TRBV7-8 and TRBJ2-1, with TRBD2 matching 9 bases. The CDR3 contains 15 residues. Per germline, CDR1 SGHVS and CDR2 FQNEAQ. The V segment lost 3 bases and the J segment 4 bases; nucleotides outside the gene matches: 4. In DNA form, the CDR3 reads TGTGCCAGCAGCTTCGAGGCGGGAGGGTACAATGAGCAGTTCTTC. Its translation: CASSFEAGGYNEQFF. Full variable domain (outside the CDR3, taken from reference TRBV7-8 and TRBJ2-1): GAGVSQSPRYKVAKRGQDVALRCDPISGHVSLFWYQQALGQGPEFLTYFQNEAQLDKSGLPSDRFFAERPEGSVSTLKIQRTQQEDSAVYLCASSFEAGGYNEQFFGPGTRLTVL.